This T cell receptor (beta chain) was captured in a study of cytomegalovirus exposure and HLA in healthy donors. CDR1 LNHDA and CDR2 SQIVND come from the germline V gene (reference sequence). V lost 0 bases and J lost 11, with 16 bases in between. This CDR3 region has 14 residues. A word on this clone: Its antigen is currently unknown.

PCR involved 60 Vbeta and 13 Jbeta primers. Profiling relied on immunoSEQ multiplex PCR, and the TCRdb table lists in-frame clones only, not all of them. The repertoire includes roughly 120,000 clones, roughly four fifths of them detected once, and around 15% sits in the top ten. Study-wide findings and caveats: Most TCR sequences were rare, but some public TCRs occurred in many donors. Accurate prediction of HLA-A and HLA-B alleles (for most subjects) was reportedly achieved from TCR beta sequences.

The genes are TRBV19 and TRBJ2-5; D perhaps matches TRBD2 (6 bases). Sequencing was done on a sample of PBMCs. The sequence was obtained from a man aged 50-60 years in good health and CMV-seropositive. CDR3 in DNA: TGTGCCAGTAGTATAGATAAAGGGACTGCTAAGCAGTACTTC. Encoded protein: CASSIDKGTAKQYF.